The following is a T cell receptor (beta chain) sequence with its context. Its specificity is not known. The source of the sample is a study of CXCR3-negative and CXCR3-positive naive CD8 T cells. Study-level information: About 135 million TRB reads in total, about 1.5 +/- 0.3 million per library.

In triplicate, each CD8+ T cell subset was sorted at a few hundred thousand cells per replicate. Naive CD8+ T cells were CD45RO-CCR7+CD27+CD95-. General study points: Memory CD8+ T cell repertoires were far less diverse than both naive subsets. More hydrophobic TRB CDR3s were found in CXCR3-positive naive cells than in CXCR3-negative naive cells.

Preparation of TRB cDNA libraries relied on 5' RACE carrying UMI labels. After re-calling the 5' RACE reads, TCRdb lists one entry per CDR3 protein, DNA absent. The sample yields 75,000 to 100,000 distinct CDR3 sequences, of which the top ten take up about 0.8%. There are 12 residues in the CDR3. CDR1 is LNHDA, CDR2 SQIVND, per germline (reference sequence). The rearrangement uses TRBV19 and TRBJ2-2; the D gene TCRdb calls, TRBD1, cannot be checked with no DNA. The source of this sequence is a human donor in good health. Some clones in this sample may be carry-over from other donors' samples. Sequencing used naive CXCR3+ CD8+ T cells from blood. Subset in this sample: CD45RO-CCR7+CD27+CD95- naive CD8+ T cells expressing CXCR3 (TNR3+). The CDR3 sequence: CASALGTGELFF.